Following are 20 T cell receptor beta chains from one sample sequenced in a study of long-term antiretroviral therapy in people with HIV. The libraries were made with immunoSEQ v3.0 at survey level. Assay used: immunoSEQ multiplex PCR; TCRdb lists only in-frame clones, some missing. The sample yields roughly 2,500 clones, 75% to 85% seen once. The source material was unsorted PBMCs, sampled 0.4 years before starting antiretroviral therapy. These receptors were collected from a woman between 40 and 50 years old with HIV.

This chain links TRBV5-6 with TRBJ2-3; D uncertain. The CDR3 has 16 amino acids. V lost 0 bases, J lost 1 base, and 12 bases lay in between. In germline, CDR1 is SGHDT, CDR2 YYEEEE. The CDR3 sequence is CASSLEGSLGTDTQYF. The CDR3 coding sequence is TGTGCCAGCAGCTTGGAGGGCAGTCTGGGCACAGATACGCAGTATTTT.

J is TRBJ1-1 and V is TRBV28; 7 bases fit TRBD1. CDR1 and CDR2 from the germline V gene are MDHEN and SYDVKM. CDR3 size: 15 residues. V was pared by 1 base and J by 7 bases, with 9 bases of the junction left unmatched. The CDR3 spells CASSLLGTDNREAFF. The CDR3, as DNA: TGTGCCAGCAGTTTATTAGGGACAGATAATCGTGAAGCTTTCTTT.

This clone was seen once. The CDR3, as DNA: TGTGCCAGCAGCGTAGGGGACTACCAAGAGACCCAGTACTTC. Encoded protein: CASSVGDYQETQYF. V and J are TRBV9 and TRBJ2-5; a possible D gene is TRBD2 (6 bases). Trimming took off 0 bases at V and 0 bases at J, with 6 bases between the two ends. The CDR3 spans 14 residues. Germline V gene sequence: CDR1 SGDLS, CDR2 YYNGEE. The whole variable domain, filled in from reference TRBV9 and TRBJ2-5, reads DSGVTQTPKHLITATGQRVTLRCSPRSGDLSVYWYQQSLDQGLQFLIQYYNGEERAKGNILERFSAQQFPDLHSELNLSSLELGDSALYFCASSVGDYQETQYFGPGTRLLVL.

The chain joins TRBV7-8 to TRBJ1-6; D ambiguous. This CDR3 comprises 16 residues. V lost 4 bases and J lost 0, with 10 bases in between. The germline CDR1 and CDR2 sequences are SGHVS and FQNEAQ. The CDR3, as DNA: TGTGCCAGCAGCTCAGGAGGGAGCTCCTATAATTCACCCCTCCACTTT. It specifies CASSSGGSSYNSPLHF.

This rearrangement joins TRBV6-6 to TRBJ1-1; 7 positions match TRBD1. This CDR3 region has 14 residues. The V gene's germline CDR1 is MNHNY and CDR2 SVGAGI (reference sequence). V was clipped by 5 bases and J by 1 base; unmatched bases: 4. The CDR3 DNA reads TGTGCCAGCAGTGCGACAGGGTGGAACACTGAAGCTTTCTTT. The encoded protein is CASSATGWNTEAFF.

The genes are TRBV9 and TRBJ2-6, with TRBD2 as a possible D gene (5 bases). This CDR3 comprises 17 residues. Trimming removed 4 bases from V and 1 base from J, with 15 bases in between. Germline V gene data show CDR1 as SGDLS and CDR2 as YYNGEE. In DNA form, the CDR3 reads TGTGCCAGCAGCCCCCTGGCGTGGGAGTCTGGGGCCAACGTCCTGACTTTC. It encodes CASSPLAWESGANVLTF.

This clone has a handful of counts. At one end, the junction sequence differs from germline, possibly due to a read error. The CDR3 nucleotides are TGTGCCATCAGTGGGGACCCCTTTAGGGAGCAGTACTTC. This gives the protein CAISGDPFREQYF. The V and J genes are TRBV25-1 and TRBJ2-7; D possibly matches TRBD1 or TRBD2 (5 bases each). This CDR3 is 13 amino acids long. Germline CDR1 MGHDK, CDR2 SYGVNS.

The chain links TRBV7-9 to TRBJ1-1; TRBD1 is a possible D gene (5 bases). Germline V gene sequence: CDR1 SEHNR, CDR2 FQNEAQ (reference sequence). There are 13 residues in the CDR3. Trimming took 5 bases from V and 7 from J, leaving 14 bases between them. The CDR3 DNA reads TGTGCCAGCAGCCTAATGGTAGGGGATGAAGCTTTCTTT. Its protein product is CASSLMVGDEAFF.

This clone was recorded once. Here the CDR3 DNA reads TGCGCCAGCAATGGGGACGGAAACACCATATATTTT. This codes for CASNGDGNTIYF. The V and J genes are TRBV5-1 and TRBJ1-3, with D possibly matching TRBD1 (5 bases). The germline V gene encodes CDR1 SGHRS and CDR2 YFSETQ. Trimming pared 6 bases from V and 4 bases from J, leaving 8 bases between. This CDR3 comprises 12 residues.

This chain links TRBV7-9 with TRBJ2-2; D call uncertain. CDR1 is SEHNR, CDR2 FQNEAQ, per germline (reference sequence). The CDR3 runs to 15 residues. The germline V and J ends were trimmed by 4 bases and 4 bases, with 13 bases remaining between them. CDR3 sequence: CASSYSRAPTGELFF. The CDR3 DNA reads as TGTGCCAGCAGCTATAGTAGGGCCCCCACCGGGGAGCTGTTTTTT.

The J gene is TRBJ1-2, the V gene TRBV18, with 8 nucleotides matching TRBD1. In germline, CDR1 is KGHSH, CDR2 LQKENI. Trimming at V came to 3 bases and at J to 7 bases, leaving 13 bases not matched to a gene. The CDR3 is 16 amino acids. The chain's CDR3 is CASSPSSPDRGGGYTF. CDR3 DNA sequence: TGTGCCAGCTCACCTTCGTCGCCAGACAGGGGTGGTGGCTACACCTTC.

The rearrangement links TRBV7-2 to TRBJ1-1; 7 nucleotides agree with TRBD1. The V gene's germline CDR1 is SGHTA and CDR2 FQGNSA. The CDR3 runs to 13 residues. V gave up 5 bases and J gave up 3 bases; unmatched junction bases: 3. The DNA of the CDR3 is TGTGCCAGCAGCATTCAGGGGGACACTGAAGCTTTCTTT. It specifies CASSIQGDTEAFF.

The chain combines TRBV11-3 with TRBJ2-1; D call uncertain. The length of the CDR3 is 15 residues. With 3 bases removed from V and 0 bases from J, the gap between germline ends came to 9 bases. Germline loops: CDR1 SGHNT, CDR2 YENEEA. Written as DNA, the CDR3 is TGTGCCAGCAGCTTGGACGGAAGCTCCTACAATGAGCAGTTCTTC. Its translation is CASSLDGSSYNEQFF.

J is TRBJ2-5 and V is TRBV27, with D possibly matching TRBD2 (5 bases). This CDR3 has 19 amino acids. The germline V gene encodes CDR1 MNHEY and CDR2 SMNVEV (reference sequence). Trimming removed 2 bases from V and 3 bases from J, with 25 bases in between. CDR3 in DNA: TGTGCCAGCAGTTTAACCCCGGGGTTTGGCCCCGATCCAAAAGAGACCCAGTACTTC. This translates into CASSLTPGFGPDPKETQYF.

There are a few counts of this clone. This chain links TRBV7-7 with TRBJ2-5, with 12 bases identical to TRBD2. With V trimmed by 1 base and J by 4 bases, 1 base remained unmatched. The CDR3 loop spans 15 amino acids. CDR1 and CDR2 from the germline V gene are SSHAT and FNYEAQ (reference sequence). CDR3 sequence: CASSLVLAGGETQYF. The CDR3, as DNA: TGTGCCAGCAGCTTAGTACTAGCGGGAGGAGAGACCCAGTACTTC.

The rearrangement uses TRBV5-6 and TRBJ2-5, with no clear D. Germline CDR1 reads SGHDT; CDR2 reads YYEEEE. This CDR3 has 14 amino acids. V dropped 4 bases and J dropped 4 bases, with 14 bases sitting between them. CDR3 nucleotide sequence: TGTGCCAGCAGCCCCGACTGGACCGGAGAGACCCAGTACTTC. Its protein product is CASSPDWTGETQYF. Based on the CDR3 plus reference TRBV5-6 and TRBJ2-5, the full variable domain is DAGVTQSPTHLIKTRGQQVTLRCSPKSGHDTVSWYQQALGQGPQFIFQYYEEEERQRGNFPDRFSGHQFPNYSSELNVNALLLGDSALYLCASSPDWTGETQYFGPGTRLLVL.

The genes are TRBV28 and TRBJ2-6; 11 bases are shared with TRBD2. V lost 6 bases to trimming and J lost 2 bases; unmatched junction nucleotides: 6. The germline CDR1 and CDR2 sequences are MDHEN and SYDVKM. This CDR3 has 17 amino acids. The CDR3 region is CASRLLAGEAGANVLTF. The CDR3 DNA reads as TGTGCCAGCAGACTACTAGCGGGAGAAGCTGGGGCCAACGTCCTGACTTTC.

CDR3 in amino acids: CASSFLGSGRNYNEQFF. The CDR3 DNA reads TGTGCCAGCAGTTTTCTGGGTAGCGGGCGCAACTACAATGAGCAGTTCTTC. The chain links TRBV27 to TRBJ2-1, with TRBD2 matching 7 bases. This CDR3 spans 17 amino acids. CDR1 and CDR2 (germline): MNHEY, SMNVEV (reference sequence). Trimming at V came to 3 bases and at J to 3 bases, leaving 11 bases not matched to a gene.

The CDR3 nucleotides are TGTGCCAGCATTAAGGACGTAGACTACGAGCAGTACTTC. It encodes CASIKDVDYEQYF. The chain links TRBV2 to TRBJ2-7; the D is unclear. Germline values: CDR1 SNHLY, CDR2 FYNNEI. This CDR3 is 13 amino acids long. The V and J ends lost 7 bases and 3 bases respectively, with 13 bases between them.

The chain joins TRBV7-2 to TRBJ2-1, with D possibly TRBD2 on 6 matching bases. CDR3 length equals 16 residues. From germline, CDR1 is SGHTA and CDR2 FQGNSA. Trimming took off 6 bases at V and 6 bases at J, with 21 bases between the two ends. CDR3 protein: CASSGGGTGRGNEQFF. The CDR3 nucleotides read TGTGCCAGCAGTGGTGGAGGGACCGGCCGGGGCAATGAGCAGTTCTTC.